The 2 T cell receptor beta chains listed next were all sequenced from one sample in a study of shared clonotypes between healthy human individuals. Data came from immunoSEQ multiplex PCR; TCRdb stores just in-frame clones and leaves some out. Of hundreds of thousands of clones in the sample, about 96% are singletons; the top ten hold about 0.34%. The material sequenced was memory CD8+ T cells sorted from blood. Subset noted: CD45RO+ cells pooled with CCR7-negative TemRA cells. These receptors were taken from a man aged 25-45 years in good health.

V gene TRBV5-4 combines with J gene TRBJ2-7; the D gene is possibly TRBD2 (6 bases). The CDR3 loop spans 14 amino acids. V was trimmed by 4 bases and J by 2 bases, leaving 13 bases between them. Germline CDR1 and CDR2: SGHNT and YYREEE (reference sequence). CDR3 nucleotide sequence: TGTGCCAGCAGCCACCGGGACTCGACCTACGAGCAGTACTTC. Its translation: CASSHRDSTYEQYF.

J is TRBJ2-2 and V is TRBV5-4; D is undetermined. CDR3 length: 11 residues. V lost 10 bases to trimming and J lost 6 bases, with 10 bases between them. Germline V CDR1 and CDR2: SGHNT, YYREEE (reference sequence). CDR3 sequence: CAVPEAGELFF. For the CDR3, the DNA is TGTGCCGTCCCCGAGGCCGGGGAGCTGTTTTTT.